This T cell receptor beta chain was sequenced for a study of identical twins. Study findings and constraints: Within cord blood, abundant beta clonotypes carried fewer insertions, but memory repertoires showed no such trend. Researchers reported excess low generation probability among twin-shared out-of-frame alpha sequences. Invariant MAIT and iNKT cells are populations that could partly confound zero-insertion analyses. Without tracking the same donors, conclusions rested on cross-sectional statistical analysis.

MiXCR, run by TCRdb on the 5' RACE reads, gives a single entry per CDR3 protein. In the table there are about 700,000 distinct CDR3 sequences, around 6.1% of which are singletons. Notes on this clonotype: Its antigen is undetermined.

The sample comprised naive T cells sorted from blood. The source of this sequence is a man between 18 and 29 years old in good health.

CDR3 sequence reads: CASSPAGTGGEKLFF. CDR3 sequence (DNA): TGTGCCAGCAGCCCGGCCGGGACAGGGGGTGAAAAACTGTTTTTT. V and J are TRBV11-2 and TRBJ1-4; 11 bases map to TRBD1. Germline CDR1 is SGHAT and CDR2 is FQNNGV. This CDR3 contains 15 residues. Germline trimming cut 5 bases from V and 7 bases from J; bases unmatched to any gene: 6.